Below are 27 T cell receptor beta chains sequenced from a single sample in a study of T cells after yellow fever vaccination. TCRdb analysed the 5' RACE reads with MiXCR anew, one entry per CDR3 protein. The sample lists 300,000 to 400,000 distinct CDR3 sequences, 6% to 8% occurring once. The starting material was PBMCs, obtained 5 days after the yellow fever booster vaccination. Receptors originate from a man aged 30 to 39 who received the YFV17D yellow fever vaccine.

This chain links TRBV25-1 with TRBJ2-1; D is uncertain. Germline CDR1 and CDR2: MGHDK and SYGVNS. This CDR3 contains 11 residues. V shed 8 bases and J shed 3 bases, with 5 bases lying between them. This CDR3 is CASGFYNEQFF. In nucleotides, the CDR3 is TGTGCCAGCGGATTCTACAATGAGCAGTTCTTC.

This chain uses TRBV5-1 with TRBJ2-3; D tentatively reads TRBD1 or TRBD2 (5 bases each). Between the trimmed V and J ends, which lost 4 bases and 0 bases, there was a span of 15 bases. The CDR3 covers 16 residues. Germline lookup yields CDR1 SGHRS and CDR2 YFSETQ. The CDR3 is CASSPYGGSSTDTQYF. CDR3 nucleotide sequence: TGCGCCAGCAGCCCCTATGGGGGTTCTAGCACAGATACGCAGTATTTT.

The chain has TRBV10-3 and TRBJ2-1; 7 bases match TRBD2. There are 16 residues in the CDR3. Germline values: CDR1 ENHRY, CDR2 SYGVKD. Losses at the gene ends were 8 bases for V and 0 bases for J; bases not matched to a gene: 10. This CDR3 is CAIAGVGPSSYNEQFF. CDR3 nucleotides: TGTGCCATCGCGGGAGTAGGGCCCAGCTCCTACAATGAGCAGTTCTTC.

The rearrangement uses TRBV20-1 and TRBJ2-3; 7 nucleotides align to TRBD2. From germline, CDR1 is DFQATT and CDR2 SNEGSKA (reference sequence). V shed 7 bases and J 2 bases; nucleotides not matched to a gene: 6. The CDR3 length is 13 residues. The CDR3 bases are TGCAGTGTTCCTAGCGGAATCACAGATACGCAGTATTTT. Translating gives CSVPSGITDTQYF.

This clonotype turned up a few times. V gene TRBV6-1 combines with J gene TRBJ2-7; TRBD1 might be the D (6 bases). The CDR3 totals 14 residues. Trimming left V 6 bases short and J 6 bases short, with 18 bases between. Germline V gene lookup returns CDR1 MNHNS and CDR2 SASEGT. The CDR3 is CASRMDSLSGEQYF. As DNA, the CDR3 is TGTGCCAGCAGGATGGACAGTTTATCTGGCGAGCAGTACTTC.

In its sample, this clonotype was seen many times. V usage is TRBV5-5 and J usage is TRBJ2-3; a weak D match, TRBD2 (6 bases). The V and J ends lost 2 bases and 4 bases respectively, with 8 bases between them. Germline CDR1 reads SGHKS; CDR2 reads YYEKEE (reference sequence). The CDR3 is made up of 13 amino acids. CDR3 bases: TGTGCCAGCAGCTTTAGGGACTCAGATACGCAGTATTTT. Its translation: CASSFRDSDTQYF.

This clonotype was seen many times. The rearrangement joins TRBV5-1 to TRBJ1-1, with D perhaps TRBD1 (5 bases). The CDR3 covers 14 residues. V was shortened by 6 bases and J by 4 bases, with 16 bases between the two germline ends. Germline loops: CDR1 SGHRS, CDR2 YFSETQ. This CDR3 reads CASTRGRDGTEAFF. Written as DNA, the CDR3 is TGCGCCAGCACCCGGGGGAGGGATGGCACTGAAGCTTTCTTT.

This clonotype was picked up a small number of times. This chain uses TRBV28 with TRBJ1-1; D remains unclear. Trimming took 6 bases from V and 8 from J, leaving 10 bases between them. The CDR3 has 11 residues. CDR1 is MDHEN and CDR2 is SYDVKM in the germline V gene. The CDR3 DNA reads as TGTGCCAGCAGCATACCTCAGGAAGCTTTCTTT. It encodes CASSIPQEAFF.

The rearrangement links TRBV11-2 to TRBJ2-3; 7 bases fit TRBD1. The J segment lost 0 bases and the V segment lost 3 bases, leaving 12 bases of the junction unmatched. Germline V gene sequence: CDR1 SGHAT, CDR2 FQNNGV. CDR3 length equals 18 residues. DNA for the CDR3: TGTGCCAGCAGCTTCGGCCTCGGGACAGCTACTAGCACAGATACGCAGTATTTT. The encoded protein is CASSFGLGTATSTDTQYF.

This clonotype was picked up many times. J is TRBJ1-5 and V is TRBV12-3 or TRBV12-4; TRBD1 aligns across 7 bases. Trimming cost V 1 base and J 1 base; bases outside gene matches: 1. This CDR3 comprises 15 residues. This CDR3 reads CASSLEQGSNQPQHF. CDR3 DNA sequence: TGTGCCAGCAGTTTAGAACAGGGGAGCAATCAGCCCCAGCATTTT.

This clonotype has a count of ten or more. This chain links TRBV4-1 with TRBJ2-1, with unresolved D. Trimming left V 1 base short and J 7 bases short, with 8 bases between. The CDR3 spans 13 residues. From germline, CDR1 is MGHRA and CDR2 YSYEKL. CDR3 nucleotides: TGCGCCAGCAGCCAAGTTTCGGCGAATGAGCAGTTCTTC. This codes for CASSQVSANEQFF.

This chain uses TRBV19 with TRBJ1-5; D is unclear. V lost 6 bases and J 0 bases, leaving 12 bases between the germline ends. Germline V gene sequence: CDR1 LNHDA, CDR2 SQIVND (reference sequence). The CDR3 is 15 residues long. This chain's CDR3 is CASRKTSHSNQPQHF. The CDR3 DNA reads TGTGCCAGTAGGAAGACCAGCCATAGCAATCAGCCCCAGCATTTT.

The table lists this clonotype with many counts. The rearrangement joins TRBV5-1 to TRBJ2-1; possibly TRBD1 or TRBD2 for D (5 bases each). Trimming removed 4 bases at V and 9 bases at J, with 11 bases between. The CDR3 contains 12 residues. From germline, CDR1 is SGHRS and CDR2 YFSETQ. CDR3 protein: CASSAPGSEQFF. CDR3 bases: TGCGCCAGCAGCGCCCCAGGGAGTGAGCAGTTCTTC.

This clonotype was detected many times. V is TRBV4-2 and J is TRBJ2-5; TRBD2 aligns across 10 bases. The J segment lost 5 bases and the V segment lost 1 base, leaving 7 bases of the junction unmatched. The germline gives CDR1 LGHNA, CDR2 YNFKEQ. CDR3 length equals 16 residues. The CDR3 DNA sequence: TGTGCCAGCAGCCAAGTAGCGGGAGGCGGGAGCGAGACCCAGTACTTC. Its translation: CASSQVAGGGSETQYF.

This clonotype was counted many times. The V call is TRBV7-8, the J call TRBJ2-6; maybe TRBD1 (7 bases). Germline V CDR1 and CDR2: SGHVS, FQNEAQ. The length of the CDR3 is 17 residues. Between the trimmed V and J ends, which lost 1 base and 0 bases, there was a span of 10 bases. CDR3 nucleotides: TGTGCCAGCAGCTTAGGCGGGACAGTCTCTGGGGCCAACGTCCTGACTTTC. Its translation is CASSLGGTVSGANVLTF.

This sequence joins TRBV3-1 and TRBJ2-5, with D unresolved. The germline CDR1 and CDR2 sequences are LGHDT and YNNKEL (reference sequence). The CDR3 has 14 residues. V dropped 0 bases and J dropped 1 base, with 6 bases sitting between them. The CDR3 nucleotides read TGTGCCAGCAGCCAAGAGCCCCGCCAAGAGACCCAGTACTTC. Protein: CASSQEPRQETQYF.

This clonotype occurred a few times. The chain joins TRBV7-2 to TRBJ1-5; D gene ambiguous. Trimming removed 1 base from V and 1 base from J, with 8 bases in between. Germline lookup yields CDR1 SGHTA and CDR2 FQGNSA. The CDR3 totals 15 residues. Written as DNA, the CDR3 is TGTGCCAGCAGCTTAGATGTGGGGAGCAATCAGCCCCAGCATTTT. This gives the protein CASSLDVGSNQPQHF.

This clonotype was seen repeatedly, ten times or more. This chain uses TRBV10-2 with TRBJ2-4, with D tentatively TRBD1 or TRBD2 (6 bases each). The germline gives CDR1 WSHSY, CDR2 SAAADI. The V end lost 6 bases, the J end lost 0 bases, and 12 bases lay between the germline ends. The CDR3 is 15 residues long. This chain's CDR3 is CASSTGTLAKNIQYF. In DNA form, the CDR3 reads TGCGCCAGCAGCACAGGGACTTTAGCCAAAAACATTCAGTACTTC.

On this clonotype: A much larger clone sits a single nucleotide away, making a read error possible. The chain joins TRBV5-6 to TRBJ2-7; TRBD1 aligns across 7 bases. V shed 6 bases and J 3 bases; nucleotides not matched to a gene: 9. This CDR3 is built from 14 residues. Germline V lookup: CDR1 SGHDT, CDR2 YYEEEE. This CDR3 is CASIVSGQVYEQYF. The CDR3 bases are TGTGCCAGCATTGTCAGCGGACAGGTCTACGAGCAGTACTTC.

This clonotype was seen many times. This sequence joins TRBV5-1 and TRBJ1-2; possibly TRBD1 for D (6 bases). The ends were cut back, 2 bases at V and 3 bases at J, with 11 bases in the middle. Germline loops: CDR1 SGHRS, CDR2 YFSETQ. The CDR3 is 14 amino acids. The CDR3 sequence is CASSFGGQDYGYTF. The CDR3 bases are TGCGCCAGCAGCTTTGGGGGGCAAGACTATGGCTACACCTTC.

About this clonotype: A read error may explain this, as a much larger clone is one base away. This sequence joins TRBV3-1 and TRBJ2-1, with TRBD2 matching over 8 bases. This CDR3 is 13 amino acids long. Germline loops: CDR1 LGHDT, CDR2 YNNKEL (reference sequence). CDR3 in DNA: TGTGTCAGCAGCCAACCAACTAGCGGAGAGCAGTTCTTC. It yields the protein CVSSQPTSGEQFF.

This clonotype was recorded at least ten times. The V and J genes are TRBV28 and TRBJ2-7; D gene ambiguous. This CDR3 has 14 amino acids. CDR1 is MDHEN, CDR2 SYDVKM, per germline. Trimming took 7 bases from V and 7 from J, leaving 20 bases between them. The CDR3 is CASISGSYHSEQYF. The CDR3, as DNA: TGTGCCAGCATTTCAGGCAGTTACCACTCGGAGCAGTACTTC.

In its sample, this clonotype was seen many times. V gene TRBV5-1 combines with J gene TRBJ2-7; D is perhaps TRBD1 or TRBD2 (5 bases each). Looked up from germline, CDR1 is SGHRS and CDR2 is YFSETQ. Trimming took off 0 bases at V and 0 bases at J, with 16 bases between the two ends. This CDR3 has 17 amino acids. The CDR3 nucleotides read TGCGCCAGCAGCTTGGTGAAAGGTTACGGGACCTCCTACGAGCAGTACTTC. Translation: CASSLVKGYGTSYEQYF.

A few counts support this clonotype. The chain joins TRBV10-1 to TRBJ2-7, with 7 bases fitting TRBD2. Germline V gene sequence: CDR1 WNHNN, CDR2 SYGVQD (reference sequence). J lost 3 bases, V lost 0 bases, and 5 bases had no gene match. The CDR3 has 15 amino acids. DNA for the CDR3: TGCGCCAGCAGTGAGTCGACGGCTAGCGGCTACGAGCAGTACTTC. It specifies CASSESTASGYEQYF.

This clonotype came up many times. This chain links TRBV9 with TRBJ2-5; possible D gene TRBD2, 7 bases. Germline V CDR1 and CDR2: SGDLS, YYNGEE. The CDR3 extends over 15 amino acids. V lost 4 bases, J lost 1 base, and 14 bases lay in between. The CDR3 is CASSPEGGLQETQYF. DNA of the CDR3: TGTGCCAGCAGCCCAGAGGGGGGGCTCCAAGAGACCCAGTACTTC.

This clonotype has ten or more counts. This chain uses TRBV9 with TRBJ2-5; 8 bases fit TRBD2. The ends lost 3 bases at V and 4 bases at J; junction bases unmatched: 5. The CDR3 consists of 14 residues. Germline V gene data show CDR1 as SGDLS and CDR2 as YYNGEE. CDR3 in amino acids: CASSGAGGLETQYF. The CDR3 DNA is TGTGCCAGCAGCGGCGCGGGAGGCCTAGAGACCCAGTACTTC.

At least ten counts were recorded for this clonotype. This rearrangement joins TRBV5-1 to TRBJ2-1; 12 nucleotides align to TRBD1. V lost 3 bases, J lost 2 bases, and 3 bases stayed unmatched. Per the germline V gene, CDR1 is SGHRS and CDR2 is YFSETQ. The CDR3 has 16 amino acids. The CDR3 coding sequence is TGCGCCAGCAGCTGGGGGACAGGGGGCGCCTACAATGAGCAGTTCTTC. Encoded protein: CASSWGTGGAYNEQFF.